This TCR beta chain was profiled in a study of blood T cell repertoires in COVID-19. Study as a whole: Acute and convalescent COVID-19 samples came from the United States, Italy and Spain. The analysed material was cDNA or gDNA that came from T cells, B-cell-depleted T cells, or PBMCs.

This clone was observed a handful of times. This table comes from immunoSEQ multiplex PCR, and its TCRdb copy is limited to in-frame clones, with some not included. The table has some 210,000 clones, about 83% seen once. CDR3 length: 15 residues. Germline CDR1 KGHDR, CDR2 SFDVKD. V shed 4 bases and J shed 2 bases, with 11 bases lying between them. This clonotype was obtained from a woman aged 65 to 85 with active or convalescent COVID-19. V usage is TRBV24-1 and J usage is TRBJ1-5; no firm D call. The sequenced sample consisted of peripheral blood. The CDR3 DNA reads TGTGCCACCAGTGAGGCCCGCGGTGGCAATCAGCCCCAGCATTTT. Residues: CATSEARGGNQPQHF.